This T cell receptor beta chain was captured in a study of cytomegalovirus exposure and HLA in healthy donors (TCRdb year 2017). For the study in its entirety: According to an earlier analysis of several hundred of the donors, about 179 million T cells yielded some 120 million unique TCR beta sequences and about 300 Gb of sequence data. To study patterns of TCR occurrence, a later analysis re-analyzed previously published TCR beta repertoires from under 750 donors and added high-resolution HLA genotyping. The T cell repertoires of around 730 subjects were profiled by immunosequencing and related to cytomegalovirus serostatus. The aim of the study was to test whether cataloging public T cell receptors could identify signatures of past pathogen exposure. Rather than drawing on any new phenotypic data, the later analysis identified candidate immune exposures from TCR beta sequences and the way those sequences occurred across donors. HLA typing included class I and class II loci at four-digit resolution. To decide whether each TCR beta V gene segment behaved as functional or pseudogenic, an earlier analysis of some 600 of the donors relied on high-throughput TCR beta sequencing. Along with the roughly 670-subject first cohort, a separate validation cohort of over a hundred different subjects was used. An early release covering roughly 600 HLA-typed donors comprised about 310 gigabases of sequencing data and tens of millions of unique TCR sequences. The study combined high-throughput TCR immunosequencing, statistical association of individual TCRs with disease status, and machine learning to predict cytomegalovirus infection status. Across 398 genotyped donors of the cohort, an average of about 240,000 unique TCR beta nucleotide sequences per donor were sequenced, and around 20% of those sequences were non-productive. The number of typed donors differed by locus: roughly 629-640 for A, B, C, DRB1 and DQB1; approximately 540 for DQA1; approximately 610 for DPA1; and around 490 for DPB1. Every discovery cohort repertoire had been produced on one sequencing platform. Of the roughly 400 genotyped donors, 65% to 90% were placed in the genetic ancestry cluster associated with self-reported Caucasian donors. Because of strong linkage in the cohort, a handful of DR-DQ haplotypes were treated as single units for association and clustering. Donor age, sex, ethnicity and CMV serostatus were compiled alongside the repertoire data. In a later genetic analysis, genome-wide SNP genotypes for about three fifths of the 666 donors were used, and that subset was treated as a discovery cohort. The paper as a whole reports these results and caveats: The only immune exposure information available for the cohort was CMV serostatus. The authors suggested that the approach could potentially be generalized to other disease states and immunological phenotypes. Cytomegalovirus status was reported to be diagnosed by the classifier with high specificity and sensitivity in both the original and validation cohorts. Broadly in line with IMGT annotations, most TCR beta V segments showed up in productive rearrangements about 87% or about 30% of the time in an earlier analysis of some 590 of the donors. In a later analysis, the rate of TCR association differed among HLA loci, with DRB1 alleles having the most associated TCRs and HLA-C alleles having the fewest. An association between a missense DCLRE1C variant and V-gene and J-gene trimming of TCR beta chains was found in a later genetic analysis and replicated in an independent cohort. Because counts were too low, seventeen rarely observed V segments, including chromosome 9 orphons, were left out of the earlier analysis of about 620 of the donors. Some IMGT-functional V segments, including TRBV6-2 and TRBV6-3, could not be told apart with the 87-base-pair reads, so those segments were excluded. Presence/absence analyses assumed roughly uniform sequencing depth across donors, an assumption that may not hold. A later analysis reported that several top co-occurrence clusters appeared linked to parvovirus B19, influenza, CMV and Epstein-Barr virus. In this cohort, only TCR beta chains were sequenced, and detectable features were limited by the absence of alpha or paired-chain data. The study gave a list of about 170 TCR beta chains associated with cytomegalovirus. While some public TCRs were present in many individuals, most TCR sequences turned up only very rarely across donors. Most CMV-associated TCR beta chains appeared to be HLA-restricted in a later analysis, and the HLA associations seemed to be driven largely by CMV exposure. Compared with the roughly 700-donor mean, donors in an Asian-associated ancestry cluster had fewer N-insertions in productive TCRs, according to a later genetic analysis. Compared with equally common non-associated chains, HLA-associated TCR beta chains in a later analysis were more clonally expanded and had lower generation probabilities. Because HLA typing was unavailable for some donors at each locus, only the typed subset was used in association tests. Specific HLA alleles were associated with 15,000 to 20,000 TCR beta sequences at a false discovery rate of 0.05 in a later analysis. A further reported finding was that TCR beta sequences accurately predicted the HLA-A and HLA-B alleles for most subjects in the first cohort. When HLA alleles, especially DR and DQ, strongly co-occurred, attributing TCR associations to individual alleles was difficult. A cluster of highly shared sequence variants was judged likely to be a technical artifact of the sequencing pipeline. Linkage disequilibrium might explain the correlated functional status among segregating V segments, but an unknown experimental factor could not be excluded. In vitro tests confirmed that a few of the cytomegalovirus-associated TCR beta chains recognize cytomegalovirus antigens.

The cohort was made up of roughly 670 healthy bone marrow donors. At the time of sampling, all cohort members were nominally healthy, though unrecorded immune exposures were likely present. The donor tested CMV seronegative and was one of the 352 seronegative cohort members. Each donor provided a peripheral blood sample, and peripheral blood mononuclear cells were used for TCR beta sequencing. Genomic DNA extraction from the blood cell samples was performed with the Qiagen DNeasy Blood Extraction Kit. Library preparation employed the immunoSEQ multiplex PCR assay. For the multiplex PCR, a mixture combining 60 forward primers for TCR Vbeta segments and 13 reverse primers for TCR Jbeta segments was used. The CDR3 region of rearranged TCR beta genes was amplified from genomic DNA with a multiplex PCR assay. On the Illumina HiSeq System, the amplified TCR beta libraries were sequenced as 87-base-pair reads. On the authors' methods: In a later analysis, 80 million or so unique TCR beta chains were counted across the 500 to 850 repertoires, and roughly 11 million of these chains were shared by at least two donors. A nearest-neighbor algorithm error-corrected the raw reads and collapsed the reads into unique sequences, merging closely related sequences to remove PCR and sequencing errors. Alignment of CDR3 sequences to IMGT reference sequences was used to assign V, D and J gene segments. For a sequence to be retained, a match of at least six nucleotides was required to both a V gene segment and a J gene segment. Rearrangements were called productive when the CDR3 lacked stop codons and stayed in frame with V and J; all others were non-productive. Following IMGT convention, CDR3 was defined as the stretch from the second conserved V-encoded cysteine to the conserved J-encoded phenylalanine. The earlier analysis of a few hundred of the donors excluded sequences that lacked an unambiguous match to a single V gene segment. An earlier analysis of roughly 590 of the donors called V segments functional above 56.7% productive rearrangements and segregating when the between-donor standard deviation exceeded 5%. A statistical classification framework was built to diagnose cytomegalovirus status from the catalog of TCR beta chain sequences. In a later analysis, V and J genes were assigned by comparing TCR nucleotide sequences against IMGT/GENE-DB human TR gene sequences. Using the TCRdist pipeline, a later analysis assigned CDR3 sequences along with most-parsimonious VDJ recombination scenarios. A later analysis defined each TCR beta chain by its CDR3 amino acid sequence plus V-gene family, and excluded reads lacking a unique V-gene family. A later analysis removed several hundred highly shared, low-generation-probability nucleotide sequences to deal with suspected cross-contamination and a sequencing artifact. In a later analysis, a clonal expansion index for each public chain was calculated from normalized within-repertoire ranks of inferred template counts. A later analysis computed generation probabilities with a VDJ recombination model fitted to out-of-frame rearrangements, and checked the results against IGoR. In a later analysis, TCR-TCR, TCR-HLA and TCR-CMV co-occurrence was scored with hypergeometric tests, and a repertoire-size bias correction was applied to TCR pairs. False discovery rates were estimated in a later analysis by permuting HLA or CMV assignments 20 times. In a later analysis, co-occurring TCRs were grouped with DBSCAN, and TCRdist sequence similarity was added when clustering was performed within HLA-allele-positive subsets. For co-occurrence clustering, repertoires with fewer than 30,000 or more than 120,000 public chains were excluded, along with 4 to 6 repertoires with anomalous nucleotide sharing. Drawn from immuneACCESS, this table holds only the in-frame rearrangements with V and J called that TCRdb kept. Clones are partly lost; checked studies trace under half to an unresolved V gene and leave the rest unexplained. That table gives V, J and clone size, and the DNA gave D and trimming. The sample includes about 270,000 clones, with under 80% observed a single time. The ten largest clones take up roughly 2.4% of the sample.

For this clone: The specificity of this receptor is unknown. Base qualities are not provided; no much larger clone lies one nucleotide away.

For CDR1 and CDR2, the germline V gene lists SGHVS and FQNEAQ. The CDR3 sequence holds 16 residues, the cysteine and phenylalanine included. The entry retains the CDR3 DNA only, 48 bases that are in frame from base 1. At the junction V is shortened by 3 bases and J by 3 bases, with 12 bases in between. The sequence came from a female donor in good health and CMV-seronegative. Sequences were obtained from PBMCs. The chain uses TRBV7-8 and TRBJ2-6; TRBD1 could be the D gene, as 6 bases match. The CDR3 region has the sequence CASSFIQGLGANVLTF. In nucleotides, the sequence is TGTGCCAGCAGCTTTATTCAGGGGCTTGGGGCCAACGTCCTGACTTTC. Joined to the reference TRBV7-8 and TRBJ2-6 proteins, this CDR3 gives the full variable domain: GAGVSQSPRYKVAKRGQDVALRCDPISGHVSLFWYQQALGQGPEFLTYFQNEAQLDKSGLPSDRFFAERPEGSVSTLKIQRTQQEDSAVYLCASSFIQGLGANVLTFGAGSRLTVL.